A single sample gave rise to the 20 T cell receptor beta chains below, sequenced in a study of beta chain features in type 1 diabetes. Findings and limits, study-wide: Type 1 diabetes patients had TCRB CDR3s that were shorter (moderately but significantly so) in all four CD4+ subsets.

The investigators reverse transcribed all of the isolated RNA, so they sequenced expressed TCRB transcripts. Assay used: immunoSEQ multiplex PCR; TCRdb lists only in-frame clones, some missing. The sample contains 150,000 to 190,000 clones, about 9.4% of which appear only once. Their recognized antigens are unknown. The sample taken for sequencing was central memory CD4+ T cells from blood. These receptors were taken from a man aged 25-45 years with type 1 diabetes.

This clone came up a few times. The chain combines TRBV7-2 with TRBJ2-1, with 10 bases identical to TRBD1. The CDR3 is made up of 16 amino acids. CDR1 SGHTA and CDR2 FQGNSA come from the germline V gene. V was pared by 5 bases and J by 3 bases, with 7 bases of the junction left unmatched. CDR3 sequence (DNA): TGTGCCAGCAGCGCCGGGACAGGGGATGACTACAATGAGCAGTTCTTC. It is translated as CASSAGTGDDYNEQFF.

The V gene is TRBV30, the J gene TRBJ2-5; D not certain. The length of the CDR3 is 13 residues. From germline, CDR1 is GTSNPN and CDR2 SVGIG (reference sequence). Between the trimmed V and J ends, which lost 0 bases and 6 bases, there was a span of 11 bases. CDR3 in amino acids: CAWSVGLYKTQYF. In DNA form, the CDR3 reads TGTGCCTGGAGTGTCGGTTTATATAAGACCCAGTACTTC.

This clone was counted between two and nine times. This rearrangement joins TRBV7-3 to TRBJ2-7; 9 nucleotides agree with TRBD2. J gave up 0 bases and V 3 bases, and 3 bases lay outside the gene matches. This CDR3 contains 15 residues. Germline CDR1 SGHTA, CDR2 FQGTGA. This chain's CDR3 is CASSFFSGSSYEQYF. DNA of the CDR3: TGTGCCAGCAGCTTTTTTAGCGGGAGCTCCTACGAGCAGTACTTC. The full variable domain, with the rest looked up from reference TRBV7-3 and TRBJ2-7, is GAGVSQTPSNKVTEKGKYVELRCDPISGHTALYWYRQSLGQGPEFLIYFQGTGAADDSGLPNDRFFAVRPEGSVSTLKIQRTERGDSAVYLCASSFFSGSSYEQYFGPGTRLTVT.

This clone was detected a few times. The rearrangement joins TRBV5-1 to TRBJ2-3; TRBD2 is a possible D gene (5 bases). V lost 0 bases and J 2 bases, leaving 16 bases between the germline ends. This CDR3 has 17 amino acids. CDR1 and CDR2 from the germline V gene are SGHRS and YFSETQ. The CDR3 nucleotides are TGCGCCAGCAGCTTGGCGGGCACTAGTATCATCACAGATACGCAGTATTTT. This gives the protein CASSLAGTSIITDTQYF.

The chain couples TRBV7-2 to TRBJ2-2; D gene unclear. The germline gives CDR1 SGHTA, CDR2 FQGNSA. Trimming removed 3 bases from V and 2 bases from J, with 13 bases in between. The CDR3 has 16 amino acids. The CDR3 coding sequence is TGTGCCAGCAGCTTCAATGGGCTAAAAAACACCGGGGAGCTGTTTTTT. This gives the protein CASSFNGLKNTGELFF.

This chain joins TRBV28 and TRBJ2-5; D perhaps matches TRBD1 (5 bases). Trimming shortened V by 3 bases and J by 1 base, and 9 bases separated the two germline ends. Germline V lookup: CDR1 MDHEN, CDR2 SYDVKM. This CDR3 region has 14 residues. The CDR3 coding sequence is TGTGCCAGCAGTTTGGTGACAGCCCAAGAGACCCAGTACTTC. Amino acid sequence: CASSLVTAQETQYF.

The table lists this clone with a few counts. The chain links TRBV7-2 to TRBJ2-7, with D perhaps matching TRBD2 (6 bases). V lost 3 bases and J 4 bases, leaving 22 bases between the germline ends. The CDR3 is 17 amino acids. Germline V lookup: CDR1 SGHTA, CDR2 FQGNSA. The CDR3 is CASSLVYGSGTLYEQYF. The CDR3, as DNA: TGTGCCAGCAGCTTGGTTTACGGGAGTGGGACCTTATACGAGCAGTACTTC.

V usage is TRBV14 and J usage is TRBJ1-2; no clear D. With 0 bases removed from V and 8 bases from J, the gap between germline ends came to 10 bases. Germline assignment: CDR1 SGHDN and CDR2 FVKESK. CDR3 size: 13 residues. DNA of the CDR3: TGTGCCAGCAGCCAAGAGCAAGAGGGCGGCTACACCTTC. This encodes CASSQEQEGGYTF.

This clone came up a few times. V and J are TRBV7-2 and TRBJ2-7; 7 positions agree with TRBD1. CDR3 length equals 14 residues. V shed 5 bases, J shed 2 bases, and the junction held 6 bases outside the gene matches. CDR1 and CDR2 from the germline V gene are SGHTA and FQGNSA. The CDR3 sequence is CASSSRQGTYEQYF. Here the CDR3 DNA reads TGTGCCAGCAGCAGCCGACAGGGAACCTACGAGCAGTACTTC.

In its sample, this clone was seen a few times. The chain links TRBV4-2 to TRBJ2-7, with TRBD2 matching over 10 bases. J was trimmed by 2 bases and V by 2 bases; bases with no gene match: 6. The CDR3 totals 16 residues. Germline V gene lookup returns CDR1 LGHNA and CDR2 YNFKEQ. The CDR3 spells CASSQPGLADAYEQYF. CDR3 sequence (DNA): TGTGCCAGCAGCCAACCTGGACTAGCGGACGCCTACGAGCAGTACTTC.

At least ten counts were recorded for this clone. This sequence joins TRBV14 and TRBJ2-1; no reliable D call. This CDR3 has 12 amino acids. The V and J ends lost 3 bases and 5 bases respectively, with 5 bases between them. CDR1 and CDR2 (germline): SGHDN, FVKESK. CDR3 sequence: CASSHTDNEQFF. The CDR3 DNA is TGTGCCAGCAGCCACACGGACAATGAGCAGTTCTTC. Full variable domain (remainder filled in from reference TRBV14 and TRBJ2-1): EAGVTQFPSHSVIEKGQTVTLRCDPISGHDNLYWYRRVMGKEIKFLLHFVKESKQDESGMPNNRFLAERTGGTYSTLKVQPAELEDSGVYFCASSHTDNEQFFGPGTRLTVL.

This rearrangement joins TRBV7-2 to TRBJ2-5, with D possibly being TRBD2 (5 bases). The CDR3 has 15 amino acids. Germline assignment: CDR1 SGHTA and CDR2 FQGNSA. V was shortened by 1 base and J by 5 bases, with 14 bases between the two germline ends. Here the CDR3 reads CASSLGGAGGETQYF. DNA for the CDR3: TGTGCCAGCAGCTTAGGAGGCGCGGGCGGGGAGACCCAGTACTTC.

This sequence joins TRBV4-3 and TRBJ2-1; no clear D. CDR1 and CDR2 (germline): LGHNA, YSLEER. The CDR3 covers 18 residues. V dropped 2 bases and J dropped 0 bases, with 17 bases sitting between them. The CDR3 region has the DNA TGCGCCAGCAGCCAATACGCCCTAGACGGCAGCTCCTACAATGAGCAGTTCTTC. Its translation: CASSQYALDGSSYNEQFF.

This clone was recorded a few times. J is TRBJ2-3 and V is TRBV7-2; maybe TRBD1 (5 bases). V lost 4 bases, J lost 4 bases, and 15 bases lay in between. CDR3 size: 15 residues. Germline V gene lookup returns CDR1 SGHTA and CDR2 FQGNSA. CDR3 region: CASSSRTSRADTQYF. The CDR3 bases are TGTGCCAGCAGCTCCCGGACGAGCAGGGCAGATACGCAGTATTTT.

This chain uses TRBV5-6 with TRBJ1-2; 7 bases fit TRBD1. Germline V gives CDR1 SGHDT, CDR2 YYEEEE. The CDR3 extends over 12 amino acids. Trimming cost V 4 bases and J 5 bases; bases outside gene matches: 2. In nucleotides, the CDR3 is TGTGCCAGCAGCCCGGGACAGTATGGCTACACCTTC. It translates to CASSPGQYGYTF.

This clone was counted only a few times. The chain carries TRBV30 and TRBJ2-3, with 7 bases that match TRBD2. From germline, CDR1 is GTSNPN and CDR2 SVGIG (reference sequence). After removal of 0 bases from V and 3 bases from J, the junction contained 3 bases not matched to a gene. CDR3 length: 14 residues. Here the CDR3 reads CAWSVTGGTDTQYF. CDR3 sequence (DNA): TGTGCCTGGAGTGTAACGGGAGGAACAGATACGCAGTATTTT.

Here the CDR3 reads CASSQGNRGQGEKLFF. In DNA, the CDR3 is TGCGCCAGCAGCCAAGGTAACAGGGGGCAAGGTGAAAAACTGTTTTTT. The chain combines TRBV4-1 with TRBJ1-4; 9 bases are shared with TRBD1. Per germline, CDR1 MGHRA and CDR2 YSYEKL. The CDR3 runs to 16 residues. With 1 base clipped from V and 7 bases from J, the junction kept 7 bases outside the gene matches.

This clone was observed a handful of times. The chain carries TRBV6-5 and TRBJ2-5; 7 bases line up with TRBD2. Germline values: CDR1 MNHEY, CDR2 SVGAGI. This CDR3 is 14 amino acids long. Unmatched junction bases numbered 8, after V lost 6 bases and J lost 4 bases. CDR3 nucleotides: TGTGCCAGCAGCCCGGGACTATCAAGAGAGACCCAGTACTTC. Residues: CASSPGLSRETQYF.

This clone was recorded a few times. The rearrangement uses TRBV5-1 and TRBJ2-3; 7 bases align to TRBD2. J was trimmed by 2 bases and V by 0 bases; bases with no gene match: 3. CDR3 length: 15 residues. The germline CDR1 and CDR2 sequences are SGHRS and YFSETQ. The CDR3 nucleotides read TGCGCCAGCAGCTTGGCTGGGGACTACACAGATACGCAGTATTTT. Translated, it gives CASSLAGDYTDTQYF.

This clone has only a few counts. The chain joins TRBV20-1 to TRBJ2-1, with D possibly being TRBD1 (5 bases). Trimming cost V 8 bases and J 8 bases, with 13 bases left between them. This CDR3 is built from 11 residues. The germline CDR1 and CDR2 sequences are DFQATT and SNEGSKA (reference sequence). The CDR3: CSTTEVDEQFF. The CDR3 region has the DNA TGCAGTACGACAGAAGTTGATGAGCAGTTCTTC.